This TCR beta chain was retrieved from a study of blood T cell repertoires in COVID-19. Study-wide background: Donors in the United States, Italy and Spain gave samples during acute or convalescent COVID-19. Nucleic acid was either cDNA or gDNA, and it came from T cells, B-cell-depleted T cells, or PBMCs.

Germline V CDR1 and CDR2: SNHLY, FYNNEI. The CDR3 is 15 residues long. Trimming removed 2 bases from V and 0 bases from J, with 11 bases in between. Per the original methods: Using reference gene primer amplification, nucleated cell counts were estimated. Data came from immunoSEQ multiplex PCR; TCRdb stores just in-frame clones and leaves some out. Clone size and V and J calls were adopted from that table, with D and trimming inferred from the DNA. The repertoire holds around 50,000 clones, with around four fifths as singletons. This TCR derives from a man aged 65 to 85 with acute or convalescent COVID-19. What was sequenced was peripheral blood. V gene TRBV2 combines with J gene TRBJ2-7; D remains ambiguous. CDR3 DNA: TGTGCCAGCAGTGAAAAGAAGTTGAGCTCCTACGAGCAGTACTTC. This gives the protein CASSEKKLSSYEQYF.